A selection of T cell receptor beta chains follows, all from one sample in a study of T-cell memory formation after mild COVID-19. Each CDR3 protein is one row after TCRdb ran MiXCR on the 5' RACE reads. The sample includes 430,000 or so distinct CDR3 sequences, roughly 23% of them seen just once. Sequenced input: PBMCs or a T cell subset sorted from them (not recorded which). These receptors were taken from an adult woman who had mild COVID-19 (a few samples of this study predate the infection). Cell type and time point are not known. Each CDR3 is given with its conserved first and last residue. A D gene is named only where the DNA matches it firmly. Clone size appears in some rows only: once, few, many, or a class for an expanded clone.

D | J | size | V | DNA | CDR3
TRBD2 | TRBJ2-3 | many | TRBV2 | TGTGCCAGCAGTGAAGGGACTAGTAGGCGCACAGATACGCAGTATTTT | CASSEGTSRRTDTQYF
NA | TRBJ2-3 | NA | TRBV20-1 | TGCAGTGCTATCCCACAGGGATACACAGATACGCAGTATTTT | CSAIPQGYTDTQYF
NA | TRBJ2-7 | NA | TRBV15 | TGTGCCACCAGCAGACACGACAGTGGGAGCTCCTACGAGCAGTACTTC | CATSRHDSGSSYEQYF
NA | TRBJ2-3 | few | TRBV4-3 | TGCGCCAGCAGCCAAGATTGGCCAGATACGCAGTATTTT | CASSQDWPDTQYF
NA | TRBJ1-5 | NA | TRBV7-2 | TGTGCCAGCAGCTTAGCGCTCGCGGGTCAGCCCCAGCATTTT | CASSLALAGQPQHF
TRBD1 | TRBJ1-1 | NA | TRBV5-1 | TGCGCCAGCAGCTTGGAGGCCGGGACAGGGGGTTTTAGGACTGAAGCTTTCTTT | CASSLEAGTGGFRTEAFF
NA | TRBJ1-5 | NA | TRBV4-1 | TGCGCCAGCAGCCAAGAAGGTGCAGGGGCGCATGATCAGCCCCAGCATTTT | CASSQEGAGAHDQPQHF
NA | TRBJ1-2 | NA | TRBV5-4 | TGTGCCAGCAGCTTTAGCCTTCACAGAGATCTCGGCTACACCTTC | CASSFSLHRDLGYTF
NA | TRBJ2-6 | few | TRBV4-1 | TGCGCCAGCAGCTTAGATCCGCCAGGAGTGCGTGGCTCTGGGGCCAACGTCCTGACTTTC | CASSLDPPGVRGSGANVLTF
NA | TRBJ1-6 | NA | TRBV7-2 | TGTGCCAGCAGCTTAGAGGCGAATTCACCCCTCCACTTT | CASSLEANSPLHF
NA | TRBJ1-2 | NA | TRBV2 | TGTGCCTCCAAGAGGGCAGGGCGGGCGAACTATGGCTACACCTTC | CASKRAGRANYGYTF
TRBD2 | TRBJ2-2 | NA | TRBV6-5 | TGTGCCAGCAGTTATGATAGCGGGGGGACTAACACCGGGGAGCTGTTTTTT | CASSYDSGGTNTGELFF
TRBD1 | TRBJ2-1 | few | TRBV7-9 | TGTGCCAGCAGCTTAGCGACCCCGGACAGGGGAAATGAGCAGTTCTTC | CASSLATPDRGNEQFF
TRBD1 | TRBJ2-1 | few | TRBV24-1 | TGTGCCACCAGTGAGCGGACAGGCCCCAGCTCCTACAATGAGCAGTTCTTC | CATSERTGPSSYNEQFF
TRBD2 | TRBJ2-2 | few | TRBV7-9 | TGTGCCAGCAGCTTATTGGTGCGGTTTAGCGGGAGCACCGGGGAGCTGTTTTTT | CASSLLVRFSGSTGELFF
TRBD1 | TRBJ1-2 | NA | TRBV5-6 | TGTGCCAGCAGCGCTGGGACAGACGGCTACACCTTC | CASSAGTDGYTF
NA | TRBJ1-1 | NA | TRBV5-1 | TGCGCCAGCAGGGAATGGGGTAACACTGAAGCTTTCTTT | CASREWGNTEAFF
TRBD2 | TRBJ2-1 | NA | TRBV6-1 | TGTGCCAGCAGTGAAGCCGAGGCTAGCGGGAGTCTGGGGCAGTTCTTC | CASSEAEASGSLGQFF
NA | TRBJ2-3 | many | TRBV7-6 | TGTGCCAGCAGCTTATGGACCGATACGCAGTATTTT | CASSLWTDTQYF
NA | TRBJ1-4 | NA | TRBV7-9 | TGTGCCAGCAGCGCGGGTAGGAGCGATGAAAAACTGTTTTTT | CASSAGRSDEKLFF
TRBD1 | TRBJ2-5 | few | TRBV7-2 | TGTGCCAGCAGCTTAGCGACAGGGTCAAAGACCCAGTACTTC | CASSLATGSKTQYF
TRBD2 | TRBJ2-3 | NA | TRBV5-4 | TGTGCCAGCAGCTCCAAGACTAGCGGGAGTTCTTTGGATACGCAGTATTTT | CASSSKTSGSSLDTQYF
NA | TRBJ2-7 | NA | TRBV20-1 | TGCAGTGCTAGCCCCCGTGTGGACCCTTACGAGCAGTACTTC | CSASPRVDPYEQYF
TRBD2 | TRBJ2-5 | NA | TRBV2 | TGTGCCGGCAGACTAGCGGGGGGGCAAGAGACCCAGTACTTC | CAGRLAGGQETQYF
TRBD1 | TRBJ2-1 | few | TRBV19 | TGTGCCAGTAGTCCAGAGGACAGGTTAAGCAATGAGCAGTTCTTC | CASSPEDRLSNEQFF
NA | TRBJ2-3 | NA | TRBV24-1 | TGTGCCACCAGTGATCTTCGGTTGGGGAGCACGCAGTATTTT | CATSDLRLGSTQYF
NA | TRBJ2-3 | few | TRBV12-3/TRBV12-4 | TGTGCCAGCCTCCGGGACTTCACAGATACGCAGTATTTT | CASLRDFTDTQYF
TRBD1 | TRBJ1-4 | NA | TRBV6-6 | TGTGCCAGCAGCGACAGGGGGCCGGTTGAAAAACTGTTTTTT | CASSDRGPVEKLFF
TRBD2 | TRBJ2-7 | many | TRBV10-3 | TGTGCCATCAGTGATTCTAGCGGGAGGGCCGAGCAGTACTTC | CAISDSSGRAEQYF
NA | TRBJ2-7 | few | TRBV7-9 | TGTGCCAGCAGCCCAAGGAACGGTTTTCCCATCTACGAGCAGTACTTC | CASSPRNGFPIYEQYF
NA | TRBJ2-7 | NA | TRBV7-9 | TGTGCCAGCAGCTCGACCTGGGGGAGTCGGAGCTACGAGCAGTACTTC | CASSSTWGSRSYEQYF
NA | TRBJ1-1 | NA | TRBV24-1 | TGTGCCACCAGTGACTTACCGGGACGGGAAATCATGAACACTGAAGCTTTCTTT | CATSDLPGREIMNTEAFF
NA | TRBJ1-1 | NA | TRBV5-4 | TGTGCCAGCAGCGCCGGGGGGGGGGCGAACACTGAAGCTTTCTTT | CASSAGGGANTEAFF